This paragraph reports one T cell receptor beta chain. No antigen is known for it. Germline V gene data show CDR1 as SGHRS and CDR2 as YFSETQ. Deletions cut 0 bases from V and 3 bases from J, with 1 base between. The CDR3 spans 11 residues. This specimen comes from a study of OX40 agonist ivuxolimab in advanced cancers. General study findings and limits: Fewer expanded clones were found on average in CD4+ than in CD8+ T cells. Researchers did not determine the expanded peripheral T cells' antigen specificity.

TCRdb's table, derived via immunoSEQ multiplex PCR, lists solely in-frame clones and lacks some. Counted here are about 18,000 clones, about 67% occurring once; the ten biggest clones make up about 21%. The chain combines TRBV5-1 with TRBJ2-7, with no clear D. The sequence was obtained from an adult with an advanced solid tumor such as melanoma, head and neck, liver or kidney cancer. Source: CD4+ or CD8+ T cells sorted from blood, taken in a trial of the OX40 agonist ivuxolimab. The CDR3: CASSLGYEQYF. The CDR3, as DNA: TGCGCCAGCAGCTTGGGCTACGAGCAGTACTTC.